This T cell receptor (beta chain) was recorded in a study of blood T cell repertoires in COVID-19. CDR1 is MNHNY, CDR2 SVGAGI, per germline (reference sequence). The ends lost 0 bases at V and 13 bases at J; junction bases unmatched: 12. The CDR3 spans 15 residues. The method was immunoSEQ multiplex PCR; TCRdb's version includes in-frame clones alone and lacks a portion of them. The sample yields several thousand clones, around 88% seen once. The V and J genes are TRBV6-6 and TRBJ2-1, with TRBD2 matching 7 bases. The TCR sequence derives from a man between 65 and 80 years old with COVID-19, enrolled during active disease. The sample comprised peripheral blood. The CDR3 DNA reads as TGTGCCAGCAGTTACTCGGCTAGCGGTCTAGGTGGACAGTTCTTC. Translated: CASSYSASGLGGQFF.